This is a list of T cell receptor beta chains from one sample in a study of CD8+ T cells in alopecia areata. Sequencing was performed with immunoSEQ multiplex PCR; in TCRdb, only in-frame clones are kept and a portion is missing. The profile shows about 210,000 clones, over 60% of them singletons. This material consisted of CD4+ T cells sorted from blood, taken at week 4, from a patient treated with tofacitinib. The receptors stem from a human donor with alopecia areata. Each CDR3 is given with its conserved first and last residue. D genes are given only for firm matches. Where a row states a size, it is once, few, many or the class of an expanded clone; other rows omit it.

>15|TRBV29-1|TRBJ2-1|TRBD2|few
TGCAGCGTTGACCCTAGCGGGGGCCGGTACAATGAGCAGTTCTTC
CSVDPSGGRYNEQFF
>13|TRBV7-2|TRBJ2-3|.|once
TGTGCCAGCAGCCAAGACAGAAGAGATACGCAGTATTTT
CASSQDRRDTQYF
>13|TRBV7-2|TRBJ1-5|.|.
TGTGCCAGCAGTCAGGGCGAGCGCCAGCCCCAGCATTTT
CASSQGERQPQHF
>15|TRBV30|TRBJ1-1|.|.
TGTGCCTGGAGTTTCCCCAGGGTGTTAGTCTCCGAAGCTTTCTTT
CAWSFPRVLVSEAFF
>12|TRBV5-6|TRBJ2-7|.|.
TGTGCCAGCAGCGTGCTTGACTACGAGCAGTACTTC
CASSVLDYEQYF
>15|TRBV7-9|TRBJ2-1|.|many
TGTGCCAGCAGCTTAGACGGGGCCGAGTACAATGAGCAGTTCTTC
CASSLDGAEYNEQFF
>15|TRBV6-5|TRBJ1-2|.|.
TGTGCCAGCAGGCACCGTTCCGGGTCCTTGGATCGCTACACCTTC
CASRHRSGSLDRYTF
>13|TRBV7-9|TRBJ2-5|.|.
TGTGCCAGCAGCTCCGGGACCCAAGAGACCCAGTACTTC
CASSSGTQETQYF
>11|TRBV7-9|TRBJ1-1|.|.
TGTGCCAGCAGCTTAGATTTGCGAGCTTTCTTT
CASSLDLRAFF
>14|TRBV13|TRBJ1-1|TRBD1|.
TGTGCCAGCAGCACCCTAACAGGGGGAACTGAAGCTTTCTTT
CASSTLTGGTEAFF
>15|TRBV5-1|TRBJ1-2|TRBD1|.
TGCGCCAGCAGCTACGGGACAGGGGAAAGCTATGGCTACACCTTC
CASSYGTGESYGYTF
>15|TRBV9|TRBJ2-6|.|.
TGTGCCAGCAGCGTAGTAGGGGCCGGGGCCAACGTCCTGACTTTC
CASSVVGAGANVLTF
>13|TRBV30|TRBJ2-5|TRBD1|once
TGTGCCTGGAGGGACAGGGGGCGAGGCGGCCAGTACTTC
CAWRDRGRGGQYF
>11|TRBV30|TRBJ2-1|TRBD1|few
TGTGCCTGGAGTGGACAGGGTGTCCAGTTCTTC
CAWSGQGVQFF
>14|TRBV11-2|TRBJ2-7|.|.
TGTGCCAGCAGCTTAGGACTAAGCTCCTACGAGCAGTACTTC
CASSLGLSSYEQYF
>12|TRBV29-1|TRBJ2-7|.|.
TGCAGCGTTGGCAGGGGAACCTACGAGCAGTACTTC
CSVGRGTYEQYF
>14|TRBV27|TRBJ1-2|TRBD1|.
TGTGCCAGCAGTCTCGAAGGGACAGGGTTTCGCTACACCTTC
CASSLEGTGFRYTF
>14|TRBV27|TRBJ2-7|.|.
TGTGCCAGCAGTTTAGCAGGAACGGGCTACGAGCAGTACTTC
CASSLAGTGYEQYF
>14|TRBV2|TRBJ1-2|.|few
TGTGCCAGCAGTGAAACAGGAAGTAACTATGGCTACACCTTC
CASSETGSNYGYTF
>15|TRBV2|TRBJ1-3|.|.
TGTGCCAGCAGTCCGGAGGGGACGTCTGGAAACACCATATATTTT
CASSPEGTSGNTIYF
>14|TRBV14|TRBJ2-1|.|.
TGTGCCAGCAGCCTCAGGGGTGGAGACAATGAGCAGTTCTTC
CASSLRGGDNEQFF
>15|TRBV7-8|TRBJ2-3|.|few
TGTGCCAGCAGCCCGAAACCCGCTAGAGCAGATACGCAGTATTTT
CASSPKPARADTQYF
>14|TRBV2|TRBJ2-5|.|.
TGTGCCAGCAGGCTTACTAGATCGGAAGAGACCCAGTACTTC
CASRLTRSEETQYF
>12|TRBV29-1|TRBJ1-2|.|.
TGCAGCGCCCCGGACAGATACTATGGCTACACCTTC
CSAPDRYYGYTF
>13|TRBV7-8|TRBJ1-2|.|.
TGTGCCAGCAGCCATGGGAGTGTCTATGGCTACACCTTC
CASSHGSVYGYTF
>15|TRBV10-3|TRBJ1-6|.|.
TGTGCCATCAGTGATGGAGGGGGAGATAATTCACCCCTCCACTTT
CAISDGGGDNSPLHF
>10|TRBV2|TRBJ2-1|.|.
TGTGCCAGCAGTCTCAATGAGCAGTTCTTC
CASSLNEQFF
>15|TRBV6-5|TRBJ2-5|TRBD2|few
TGTGCCAGCAACCAAAGGGCTAGCGGGCAAGAGACCCAGTACTTC
CASNQRASGQETQYF
>13|TRBV7-2|TRBJ1-1|TRBD1|few
TGTGCCAGCAGCACAAGGACAGGCCGTGAAGCTTTCTTT
CASSTRTGREAFF
>16|TRBV29-1|TRBJ2-5|TRBD2|.
TGCAGCGTTGCGCCAACTCTAGCGGGGGGGCTCGAGACCCAGTACTTC
CSVAPTLAGGLETQYF
>13|TRBV11-2|TRBJ1-1|.|.
TGTGCCAGCAGCCAAGGAATGAACACTGAAGCTTTCTTT
CASSQGMNTEAFF
>13|TRBV25-1|TRBJ1-6|.|.
TGTGCCACCCAACCCCGACAGAATTCACCCCTCCACTTT
CATQPRQNSPLHF
>15|TRBV15|TRBJ1-6|.|.
TGTGCCACCAGCAGAGACCCCAGGGGCGATTCACCCCTCCACTTT
CATSRDPRGDSPLHF
>15|TRBV7-9|TRBJ2-5|.|.
TGTGCCAGCAGCTTCAACAGACTCTACCAAGAGACCCAGTACTTC
CASSFNRLYQETQYF
>13|TRBV5-1|TRBJ1-5|.|.
TGCGCCAGCAGCTTGGCCCCCGATCAGCCCCAGCATTTT
CASSLAPDQPQHF
>12|TRBV15|TRBJ1-2|.|.
TGTGCCACCAGCAGAGCGGGGGGTGGCTACACCTTC
CATSRAGGGYTF
>13|TRBV29-1|TRBJ2-5|.|.
TGCAGCGCTGAGGGCAGCCCAGGAGAGACCCAGTACTTC
CSAEGSPGETQYF
>19|TRBV4-3|TRBJ2-3|.|.
TGCGCCAGCAGCCTGTTAGATCTTAGGGGGGGCGGAAGCACAGATACGCAGTATTTT
CASSLLDLRGGGSTDTQYF
>18|TRBV7-2|TRBJ1-6|.|.
TGTGCCAGCAGCCCTAGGTCTAGGACAGTGGGTCATAATTCACCCCTCCACTTT
CASSPRSRTVGHNSPLHF
>15|TRBV15|TRBJ2-1|.|.
TGTGCCACCACCCCAACTAGGGAGATCTACAATGAGCAGTTCTTC
CATTPTREIYNEQFF
>13|TRBV4-1|TRBJ2-3|TRBD2|once
TGCGCCAGCAGCCAAGTTCCTAGCGGGGCGAACTTCTTT
CASSQVPSGANFF
>16|TRBV10-3|TRBJ2-3|TRBD2|few
TGTGCCATCAGTGACCGGACTAGCGGGGGTGGAGATACGCAGTATTTT
CAISDRTSGGGDTQYF
>16|TRBV15|TRBJ1-4|.|.
TGTGCCACCAGCAGAGATCCGGGATCTAAAGCTGGAAAACTGTTTTTT
CATSRDPGSKAGKLFF
>15|TRBV27|TRBJ1-2|.|.
TGTGCCAGCAGTTCCGGAACAGGGATTAACTATGGCTACACCTTC
CASSSGTGINYGYTF
>17|TRBV5-1|TRBJ1-1|.|.
TGCGCCAGCAGGCATATTCAGGGGAAGGGGATGAACACTGAAGCTTTCTTT
CASRHIQGKGMNTEAFF
>14|TRBV7-9|TRBJ2-7|TRBD1|.
TGTGCCAGCAGCATCCGGACAGGACTGGGAGAGCAGTACTTC
CASSIRTGLGEQYF
>14|TRBV4-1|TRBJ2-5|TRBD1|.
TGCGCCAGCAGTCCCCCGGGACAGAAAGAGACCCAGTACTTC
CASSPPGQKETQYF
>15|TRBV5-4|TRBJ2-2|TRBD1|.
TGTGCCAGCAGCTGGGGACAGGGAGTCACCGGGGAGCTGTTTTTT
CASSWGQGVTGELFF
>12|TRBV30|TRBJ1-2|TRBD1|once
TGTGCCTGGAGTCGACAGGGGTATGGCTACACCTTC
CAWSRQGYGYTF
>14|TRBV10-3|TRBJ2-1|TRBD2|.
TGTGCCATCCGAGGAGCGGGGGACTACAATGAGCAGTTCTTC
CAIRGAGDYNEQFF
>15|TRBV7-9|TRBJ2-3|TRBD2|.
TGTGCCAGCAGCTCCCGACTAGCGGGCACAGATACGCAGTATTTT
CASSSRLAGTDTQYF
>14|TRBV23-1|TRBJ2-1|.|.
TGCGCCAGCAGTCAATGCTTGGGTGGTGATGAGCAGTTCTTC
CASSQCLGGDEQFF
>16|TRBV4-1|TRBJ2-4|TRBD2|many
TGCGCCAGCAGCCAAGATAGGTCTAGCGGGGGGAACATTCAGTACTTC
CASSQDRSSGGNIQYF
>14|TRBV5-1|TRBJ2-7|.|.
TGCGCCAGCAGCTTGGAGGGAGGAAAGTACGAGCAGTACTTC
CASSLEGGKYEQYF
>13|TRBV9|TRBJ2-3|.|.
TGTGCCAGCAGCGTTTACCGTGGAGATACGCAGTATTTT
CASSVYRGDTQYF
>13|TRBV4-1|TRBJ2-1|.|.
TGCGCCAGCAGCCAAGAGGACTACCCTCGGCAGTTCTTC
CASSQEDYPRQFF
>11|TRBV10-3|TRBJ2-5|.|.
TGTGCCGTCCAGGGTTCAGAGACCCAGTACTTC
CAVQGSETQYF
>15|TRBV29-1|TRBJ2-3|TRBD2|.
TGCAGCGCAGAAAGGGTAGCGGGGGTCTCAGATACGCAGTATTTT
CSAERVAGVSDTQYF
>12|TRBV6-6|TRBJ2-1|.|.
TGTGCCAGCAGTTCATCGGGGAATGAGCAGTTCTTC
CASSSSGNEQFF
>14|TRBV4-3|TRBJ1-6|.|.
TGCGCCAGCAGCCTCGGGGGGACGAATTCACCCCTCCACTTT
CASSLGGTNSPLHF